This T cell receptor beta chain originates from a study of cytomegalovirus exposure and HLA in healthy donors (TCRdb year 2017). Describing the broader study: An earlier analysis of roughly 500 of the donors reported 276 Gb of sequence data and 117 million unique TCR beta sequences obtained from about 200 million T cells. An early release that covered more than 550 HLA-typed donors contained approximately 290 gigabases of sequencing data and about 84 million unique TCR sequences. Among the roughly 390 genotyped donors, about 83% belonged to the genetic ancestry cluster associated with self-reported Caucasian donors. The aim of the study was to test whether cataloging public T cell receptors could identify signatures of past pathogen exposure. The study used immunosequencing to profile the T cell repertoires of hundreds of subjects and linked those repertoires to cytomegalovirus serostatus. Besides the first cohort of some 670 subjects, a separate validation cohort made up of over 95 different subjects was used. To predict cytomegalovirus infection status, the study brought together high-throughput TCR immunosequencing, statistical association of individual TCRs with disease status, and machine learning. In a later analysis, previously published TCR beta repertoires from 666 donors were re-analyzed and high-resolution HLA genotyping was added so that TCR occurrence patterns could be studied. In the later analysis, no new phenotypic data were used to find candidate immune exposures; instead, reliance was placed on TCR beta sequences and their occurrence across donors. An earlier analysis of about 620 of the donors applied high-throughput TCR beta sequencing to assess whether each TCR beta V gene segment acted as functional or pseudogenic. Donor age, sex, ethnicity and CMV serostatus were compiled alongside the repertoire data. A later genetic analysis took genome-wide SNP genotypes for about 55% of the 666 donors and used that subset as a discovery cohort. All discovery cohort repertoires had been generated on a single sequencing platform. HLA typing included class I and class II loci at four-digit resolution. Typing coverage varied by locus: roughly 629-630 donors for A, B, C, DRB1 and DQB1; approximately 500 for DQA1; over 600 for DPA1; 450 to 480 for DPB1. Because of strong linkage in the cohort, roughly five DR-DQ haplotypes were treated as single units for association and clustering. Across about 380 genotyped donors of the cohort, an average of about 240,000 unique TCR beta nucleotide sequences per donor were sequenced, and roughly a sixth of those sequences were non-productive. What the study reported, not specific to this receptor: According to a later analysis, most CMV-associated TCR beta chains appeared to be HLA-restricted, and the HLA associations seemed to be driven largely by CMV exposure. Several of the top co-occurrence clusters appeared to be linked to parvovirus B19, influenza, CMV and Epstein-Barr virus, according to a later analysis. When HLA alleles, especially DR and DQ, strongly co-occurred, TCR associations were difficult to assign to individual alleles. Three of the identified cytomegalovirus-associated TCR beta chains were confirmed in vitro to be specific for cytomegalovirus antigens. Cytomegalovirus status was reported to be diagnosed by the classifier with high specificity and sensitivity in both the original and validation cohorts. Most TCR sequences were seen in very few donors, while some public TCRs were found in many individuals. V-gene and J-gene trimming of TCR beta chains was associated with a missense DCLRE1C variant in a later genetic analysis, and the association was replicated in an independent cohort. In an earlier analysis of about 550 of the donors, most TCR beta V segments were observed in productive rearrangements about 90% or about 30% of the time, broadly matching IMGT annotations. A later genetic analysis reported fewer N-insertions in productive TCRs among donors in an Asian-associated ancestry cluster than the roughly 700-donor mean. This cohort had only TCR beta chains sequenced, and the lack of alpha or paired-chain data limited which features could be detected. A cluster of highly shared sequence variants was judged likely to be a technical artifact of the sequencing pipeline. Because some donors lacked HLA typing at each locus, the association tests relied only on the typed subset. The authors suggested that the approach could potentially be generalized to other disease states and immunological phenotypes. Sequencing depth was assumed to be roughly uniform across donors in the presence/absence analyses, though that assumption may not hold. Specific HLA alleles were associated with over 15,000 TCR beta sequences at a false discovery rate of 0.05 in a later analysis. A further reported finding was that TCR beta sequences accurately predicted the HLA-A and HLA-B alleles for most subjects in the first cohort. The 87-base-pair reads could not distinguish some IMGT-functional V segments, including TRBV6-2 and TRBV6-3, so those segments were excluded. Because counts were too low, some 16 rarely observed V segments, including chromosome 9 orphons, were excluded from the earlier analysis of under 650 of the donors. CMV serostatus was the only immune exposure information available for the cohort. In a later analysis, HLA-associated TCR beta chains showed more clonal expansion and lower generation probabilities than non-associated chains that were equally common. In a later analysis, the rate of TCR association differed among HLA loci, with DRB1 alleles having the most associated TCRs and HLA-C alleles having the fewest. Linkage disequilibrium might explain the correlated functional status among segregating V segments, but an unknown experimental factor could not be excluded. The study listed 164 TCR beta chains as associated with cytomegalovirus.

The cohort consisted of 666 healthy bone marrow donors. At the time of sampling, all cohort members were nominally healthy, though unrecorded immune exposures were likely present. The donor tested CMV seronegative, placing the donor among the 350 to 400 seronegative members of the cohort. Each donor provided a peripheral blood sample, and peripheral blood mononuclear cells were used for TCR beta sequencing. Genomic DNA was extracted from the blood cell samples with the Qiagen DNeasy Blood Extraction Kit. The germline ends are 5 bases apart after V is trimmed by 6 bases and J by 5 bases. Inclusive of the bounding cysteine and phenylalanine, the CDR3 is 11 residues long. The DNA shown is the 33-base CDR3, in frame from base 1. Per the germline V gene, MDHEN is the CDR1 and SYDVKM is the CDR2. Comment on this clone: Its antigen is currently not known. Per-base quality was not reported, and no clone a single base away is much larger than it.

Preparation of the library involved the immunoSEQ multiplex PCR assay. A mixture of 60 forward primers for TCR Vbeta segments and 13 reverse primers for TCR Jbeta segments was used in the multiplex PCR. The CDR3 region of rearranged TCR beta genes was amplified from genomic DNA by a multiplex PCR assay. On the Illumina HiSeq System, the amplified TCR beta libraries were sequenced as 87-base-pair reads. In the source study's methods: In a later analysis, some 80 million unique TCR beta chains were counted across the approximately 620 repertoires, and roughly 10 million of these chains were shared by at least two donors. Raw reads were error-corrected and collapsed into unique sequences with a nearest-neighbor algorithm that merged closely related sequences to remove PCR and sequencing errors. To assign V, D and J gene segments, CDR3 sequences were aligned to IMGT reference sequences. Each retained sequence needed at least a six-nucleotide match to both a V gene segment and a J gene segment. Rearrangements were classified as productive when the CDR3 lacked stop codons and remained in frame with V and J, and all other rearrangements were classified as non-productive. Following IMGT convention, CDR3 was defined as the stretch from the second conserved V-encoded cysteine to the conserved J-encoded phenylalanine. The earlier analysis of some 540 of the donors excluded any sequence lacking an unambiguous match to a single V gene segment. In an earlier analysis of some 590 of the donors, a V segment was called functional when productive rearrangements were above 56.7%, and segregating when the standard deviation between donors exceeded 5%. A statistical classification framework was built to diagnose cytomegalovirus status from the catalog of TCR beta chain sequences. V and J gene assignment, in a later analysis, came from comparing TCR nucleotide sequences with IMGT/GENE-DB human TR gene sequences. Using the TCRdist pipeline, a later analysis assigned CDR3 sequences along with most-parsimonious VDJ recombination scenarios. In a later analysis, each TCR beta chain was defined by its CDR3 amino acid sequence together with its V-gene family, and reads without a unique V-gene family were excluded. In a later analysis, 450 to 600 highly shared, low-generation-probability nucleotide sequences were removed to address suspected cross-contamination and a sequencing artifact. For each public chain, a later analysis derived a clonal expansion index from normalized ranks of inferred template counts within each repertoire. In a later analysis, generation probabilities were computed using a VDJ recombination model fitted to out-of-frame rearrangements, and the results were checked against IGoR. A later analysis scored TCR-TCR, TCR-HLA and TCR-CMV co-occurrence with hypergeometric tests, applying a repertoire-size bias correction to TCR pairs. To estimate false discovery rates, a later analysis permuted the HLA or CMV assignments 20 times. A later analysis grouped co-occurring TCRs with DBSCAN, adding TCRdist sequence similarity when clustering within HLA-allele-positive subsets. Co-occurrence clustering excluded repertoires with fewer than 30,000 or more than 120,000 public chains, plus five with anomalous nucleotide sharing. TCRdb took over this immuneACCESS table, retaining in-frame rearrangements with V and J assigned. Such tables are incomplete; in checked studies, under half of the missing clones stem from an unresolved V gene, and the remainder is unexplained. For V, J and clone size, that table is used; D and trimming come from the DNA. The sample yields about 150,000 clones; 76% were counted once. Together, the top ten hold 3.1% of the sample.

The rearranged chain carries TRBV28 and TRBJ1-5; the D gene cannot be named for sure. The sample was PBMCs. The origin of this receptor is a male donor in good health and CMV-seronegative. The CDR3: CASRKHQPQHF. The nucleotide sequence is given as TGTGCCAGCAGAAAGCATCAGCCCCAGCATTTT.